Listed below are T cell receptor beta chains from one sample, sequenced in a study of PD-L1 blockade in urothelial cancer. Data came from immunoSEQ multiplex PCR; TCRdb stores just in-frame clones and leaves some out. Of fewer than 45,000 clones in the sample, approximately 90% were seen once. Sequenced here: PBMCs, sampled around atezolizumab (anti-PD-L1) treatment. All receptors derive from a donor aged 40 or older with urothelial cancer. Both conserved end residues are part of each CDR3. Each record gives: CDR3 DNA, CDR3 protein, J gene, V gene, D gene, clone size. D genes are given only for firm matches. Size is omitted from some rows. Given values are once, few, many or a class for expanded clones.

TGTGCCACCAGCAGAGATTGGGGACAGGGGGCCTCTGGGGCCAACGTCCTGACTTTC,CATSRDWGQGASGANVLTF,TRBJ2-6,TRBV15,TRBD1,NA
TGTGCCAGCAGCCAAGTGGGGGCGGGAGCCGTTGCGTACACTGAAGCTTTCTTT,CASSQVGAGAVAYTEAFF,TRBJ1-1,TRBV14,NA,NA
TGTGCCAGCAGCTTACGGGGAAGTAGCTCCTACGAGCAGTACTTC,CASSLRGSSSYEQYF,TRBJ2-7,TRBV7-8,NA,few
TGTGCCAGCAGTGTACTAGCGCAGAGCACAGATACGCAGTATTTT,CASSVLAQSTDTQYF,TRBJ2-3,TRBV6-1,TRBD2,NA
TGTGCCAGCAGCTGGGTAGGGGGGGCAGGTCAGCCCCAGCATTTT,CASSWVGGAGQPQHF,TRBJ1-5,TRBV5-8,NA,NA
TGTGCCACCAGGCCAGGGGGTTCTAATGAAAAACTGTTTTTT,CATRPGGSNEKLFF,TRBJ1-4,TRBV7-9,TRBD1,NA
TGTGCCAGCAGCTTAACACCGATCGCAGATACGCAGTATTTT,CASSLTPIADTQYF,TRBJ2-3,TRBV7-2,NA,few
TGTGCCAGCAGCCCCCGTTCCCCAGGGGGCGGCGGCTATGGCTACACCTTC,CASSPRSPGGGGYGYTF,TRBJ1-2,TRBV5-4,TRBD1,once
TGTGCCAGCTCATCCGACAGGTCCGATACGCAGTATTTT,CASSSDRSDTQYF,TRBJ2-3,TRBV18,NA,once
TGTGCCAGCAGCCCGACAGGGTGGGGGGCAACTAATGAAAAACTGTTTTTT,CASSPTGWGATNEKLFF,TRBJ1-4,TRBV27,TRBD1,NA
TGCGCCAGCAGTGAGGGAGGGCCTACCCTTGGGGCTAATGAAAAACTGTTTTTT,CASSEGGPTLGANEKLFF,TRBJ1-4,TRBV10-2,NA,once
TGTGCCAGTAGTATAACCGGGGAACCCTCTGGAAACACCATATATTTT,CASSITGEPSGNTIYF,TRBJ1-3,TRBV19,NA,few
TGTGCCAGCAGCCCCAATAGCGGGGTCGTAGCCAAAAACATTCAGTACTTC,CASSPNSGVVAKNIQYF,TRBJ2-4,TRBV11-2,TRBD2,NA